Shown below are 8 T cell receptor beta chains from a single sample sequenced in a study of human T cells and chemical hapten exposure. Time point described: pre-sensitization, week 0. Treatment denoted: therapeutic diphenylcyclopropenone sensitization with weekly scalp DPC. TCRdb used MiXCR to reprocess the RACE reads, holding one entry per CDR3 protein. The sample shows more than 70,000 distinct CDR3 sequences, around 8.8% of them seen only once. The source material was whole blood, sampled in connection with sensitization to the hapten diphenylcyclopropenone (DPC). Receptors originate from a man between 40 and 49 years old with alopecia areata. Some clones in this sample may be carry-over from other donors' samples.

This clonotype came up a few times. CDR3 region: CASSWIGVVNEQFF. The CDR3 bases are TGCGCCAGCAGCTGGATAGGGGTGGTAAATGAGCAGTTCTTC. The gene calls are TRBV5-1 and TRBJ2-1; possible D gene TRBD1, 5 bases. The CDR3 runs 14 residues. The germline V and J ends were trimmed by 3 bases and 7 bases, with 14 bases remaining between them. Germline values: CDR1 SGHRS, CDR2 YFSETQ. The full variable domain, completed using reference TRBV5-1 and TRBJ2-1, is KAGVTQTPRYLIKTRGQQVTLSCSPISGHRSVSWYQQTPGQGLQFLFEYFSETQRNKGNFPGRFSGRQFSNSRSEMNVSTLELGDSALYLCASSWIGVVNEQFFGPGTRLTVL.

This clonotype was detected ten times or more. J is TRBJ2-6 and V is TRBV7-2, with D perhaps matching TRBD1 (6 bases). V shed 4 bases and J shed 0 bases, with 13 bases lying between them. The CDR3 consists of 17 residues. The germline gives CDR1 SGHTA, CDR2 FQGNSA. CDR3 sequence reads: CASSSPGAGSGANVLTF. CDR3 nucleotides: TGTGCCAGCAGCTCGCCAGGGGCCGGCTCTGGGGCCAACGTCCTGACTTTC.

This clonotype came up many times. The V call is TRBV5-1, the J call TRBJ2-5; the D is unclear. CDR1 and CDR2 (germline): SGHRS, YFSETQ. CDR3 length: 13 amino acids. The V end was cut by 2 bases, the J end by 2 bases, with 7 bases between. The CDR3 loop reads CASSFQDQETQYF. The CDR3, as DNA: TGCGCCAGCAGCTTCCAGGATCAAGAGACCCAGTACTTC.

This clonotype was detected ten times or more. This CDR3 reads CASSFRPRQSGTEAFF. In DNA, the CDR3 is TGTGCCAGCAGTTTCCGCCCTCGACAGTCTGGCACTGAAGCTTTCTTT. The chain is built from TRBV6-5 and TRBJ1-1; D might be TRBD1 (5 bases). Germline V lookup: CDR1 MNHEY, CDR2 SVGAGI. The ends were cut back, 4 bases at V and 4 bases at J, with 19 bases in the middle. The CDR3 extends over 16 amino acids.

This clonotype was detected only a few times. The chain joins TRBV25-1 to TRBJ1-3, with unresolved D. The CDR3 extends over 14 amino acids. CDR1 is MGHDK and CDR2 is SYGVNS in the germline V gene. V dropped 3 bases and J dropped 0 bases, with 6 bases sitting between them. The CDR3 region has the DNA TGTGCCAGCAGTGAGGAGGCCTCTGGAAACACCATATATTTT. This codes for CASSEEASGNTIYF.

This clonotype appeared a few times. The chain links TRBV7-9 to TRBJ2-2; 9 bases are shared with TRBD2. With V trimmed by 2 bases and J by 4 bases, 8 bases remained unmatched. Germline-derived CDR1 and CDR2 are SEHNR and FQNEAQ (reference sequence). The CDR3 has 17 amino acids. The CDR3 is CASSLRLAGSGTGELFF. The CDR3 bases are TGTGCCAGCAGCTTAAGGCTAGCGGGATCGGGCACCGGGGAGCTGTTTTTT.

In this sample, this clonotype turned up many times. The chain employs TRBV6-5 and TRBJ1-6; 7 bases align to TRBD1. J gave up 0 bases and V 6 bases, and 5 bases lay outside the gene matches. The CDR3 sequence is 16 residues long. CDR1 MNHEY and CDR2 SVGAGI come from the germline V gene. Here the CDR3 DNA reads TGTGCCAGCAGGACGGGACAGAGCTCCTATAATTCACCCCTCCACTTT. Its protein product is CASRTGQSSYNSPLHF.

The chain couples TRBV28 to TRBJ1-1; D gene ambiguous. Germline CDR1 MDHEN, CDR2 SYDVKM. Trimming left V 8 bases short and J 0 bases short, with 10 bases between. The CDR3 extends over 13 amino acids. The chain's CDR3 is CASGAVLNTEAFF. The CDR3 DNA reads TGTGCCAGCGGTGCGGTTCTGAACACTGAAGCTTTCTTT.